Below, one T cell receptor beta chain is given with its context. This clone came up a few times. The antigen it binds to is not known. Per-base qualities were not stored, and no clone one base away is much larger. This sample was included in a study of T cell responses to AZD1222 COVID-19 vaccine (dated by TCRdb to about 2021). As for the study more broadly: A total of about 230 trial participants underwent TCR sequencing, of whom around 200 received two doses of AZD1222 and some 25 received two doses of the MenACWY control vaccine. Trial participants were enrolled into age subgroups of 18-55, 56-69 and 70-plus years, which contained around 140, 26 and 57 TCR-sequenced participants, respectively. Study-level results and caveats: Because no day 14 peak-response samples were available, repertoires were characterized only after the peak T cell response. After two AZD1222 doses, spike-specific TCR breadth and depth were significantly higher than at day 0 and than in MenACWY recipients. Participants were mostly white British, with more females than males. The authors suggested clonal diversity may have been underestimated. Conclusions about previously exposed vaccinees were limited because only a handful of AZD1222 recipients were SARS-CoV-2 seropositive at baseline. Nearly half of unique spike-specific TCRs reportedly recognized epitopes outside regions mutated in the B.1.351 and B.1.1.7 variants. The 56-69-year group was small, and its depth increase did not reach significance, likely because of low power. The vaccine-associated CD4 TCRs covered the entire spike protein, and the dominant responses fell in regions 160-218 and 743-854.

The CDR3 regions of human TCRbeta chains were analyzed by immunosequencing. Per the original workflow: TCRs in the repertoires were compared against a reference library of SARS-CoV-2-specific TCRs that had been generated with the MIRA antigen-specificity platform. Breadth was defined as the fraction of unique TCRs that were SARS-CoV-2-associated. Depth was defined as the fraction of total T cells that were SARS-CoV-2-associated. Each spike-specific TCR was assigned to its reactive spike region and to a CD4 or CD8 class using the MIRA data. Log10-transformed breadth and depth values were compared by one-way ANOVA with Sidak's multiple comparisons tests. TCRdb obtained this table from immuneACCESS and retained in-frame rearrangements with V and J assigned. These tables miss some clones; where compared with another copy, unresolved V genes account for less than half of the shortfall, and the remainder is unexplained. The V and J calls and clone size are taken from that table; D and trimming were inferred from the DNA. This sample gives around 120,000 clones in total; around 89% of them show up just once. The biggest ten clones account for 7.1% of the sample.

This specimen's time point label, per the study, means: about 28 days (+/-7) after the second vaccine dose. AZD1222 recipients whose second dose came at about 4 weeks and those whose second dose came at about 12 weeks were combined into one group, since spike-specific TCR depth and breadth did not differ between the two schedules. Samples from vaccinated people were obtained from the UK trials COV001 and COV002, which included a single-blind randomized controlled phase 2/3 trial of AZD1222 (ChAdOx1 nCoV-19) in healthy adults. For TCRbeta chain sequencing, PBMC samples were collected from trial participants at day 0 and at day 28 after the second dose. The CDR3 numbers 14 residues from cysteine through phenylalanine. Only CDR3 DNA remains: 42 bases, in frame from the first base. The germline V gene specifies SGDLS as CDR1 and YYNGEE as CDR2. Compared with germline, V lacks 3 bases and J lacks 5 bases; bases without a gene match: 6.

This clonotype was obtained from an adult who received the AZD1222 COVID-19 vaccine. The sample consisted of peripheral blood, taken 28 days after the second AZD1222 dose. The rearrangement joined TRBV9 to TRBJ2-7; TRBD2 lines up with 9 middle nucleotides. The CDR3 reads CASSASGKMDEQYF. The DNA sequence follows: TGTGCCAGCAGCGCTAGCGGGAAGATGGACGAGCAGTACTTC.